In its sample, the clone carrying this T cell receptor (beta chain) was seen a few times. Its antigen is currently unknown. The V end lost 3 bases, the J end lost 0 bases, and 11 bases lay between the germline ends. CDR1 is MDHEN, CDR2 SYDVKM, per germline. The CDR3 totals 15 residues. Each CDR3 protein gets one entry after TCRdb re-called the RACE reads with MiXCR. Here the sample spans around 53,000 distinct CDR3 sequences, about a tenth being singletons. These data are taken from a study of human T cells and chemical hapten exposure. General observations from the study: Expanded TCRs made up significantly more big CDR3 similarity clusters than controls did. Patch test score was positively correlated with the counts of TCRs that had expanded at PT1.

Time point meaning: patch test 1, 2 weeks after DPC sensitization. This sample's treatment: therapeutic diphenylcyclopropenone sensitization with weekly scalp DPC. Blood sampling preceded each patch test application. The TCR sequence derives from a woman between 50 and 59 years old with alopecia areata. Some clones in this sample may be carry-over from other donors' samples. The sequencing here drew on whole blood, taken in connection with sensitization to the hapten diphenylcyclopropenone (DPC). The J gene is TRBJ1-1, the V gene TRBV28; tentative D call: TRBD1 (5 bases). The CDR3 region has the DNA TGTGCCAGCAGTTTCACCGGGACGTTGAACACTGAAGCTTTCTTT. Protein: CASSFTGTLNTEAFF.